A single sample is the source of the 10 T cell receptor beta chains below, sequenced in a study of Ad26.COV2.S vaccination and SARS-CoV-2 variants. The method was immunoSEQ multiplex PCR; TCRdb's version includes in-frame clones alone and lacks a portion of them. The data contain about 680,000 clones, roughly 90% of them singletons. The treatment denotes: around 19 received Ad26.COV2.S at low or high dose, single or two shots; roughly five received placebo; per-sample allocation not given. Sampling occurred on day 63 after the first vaccine or placebo injection. The material sequenced was peripheral blood, taken in a trial of Ad26.COV2.S vaccine versus placebo. These receptors all come from a person between 18 and 59 years old who received the Ad26.COV2.S COVID-19 vaccine or a placebo.

This chain connects TRBV14 to TRBJ1-2; D is perhaps TRBD1 (5 bases). Germline loops: CDR1 SGHDN, CDR2 FVKESK. Trimming took off 1 base at V and 7 bases at J, with 16 bases between the two ends. There are 15 residues in the CDR3. CDR3 region: CASSQGNLKQGGYTF. The CDR3 coding sequence is TGTGCCAGCAGCCAAGGGAACCTCAAGCAGGGTGGCTACACCTTC.

The sample holds one count of this clone. The chain is built from TRBV2 and TRBJ1-5; the match to TRBD1 covers 11 bases. The CDR3 runs to 16 residues. J was trimmed by 7 bases and V by 6 bases; bases with no gene match: 11. CDR1 is SNHLY, CDR2 FYNNEI, per germline. CDR3 in DNA: TGTGCCAGCAGGGCCAGGACAGGGGGCTTTGGCCAGCCCCAGCATTTT. Translating gives CASRARTGGFGQPQHF. Full variable domain (missing parts from reference TRBV2 and TRBJ1-5): EPEVTQTPSHQVTQMGQEVILRCVPISNHLYFYWYRQILGQKVEFLVSFYNNEISEKSEIFDDQFSVERPDGSNFTLKIRSTKLEDSAMYFCASRARTGGFGQPQHFGDGTRLSIL.

On this clone itself: Different DNA sequences within this sample yield the same CDR3. J is TRBJ1-5 and V is TRBV30; 8 bases are a match to TRBD1. This CDR3 has 13 residues. Germline CDR1 GTSNPN, CDR2 SVGIG (reference sequence). V gave up 3 bases and J gave up 7 bases; unmatched junction bases: 5. CDR3 protein: CAWSADRVQPQHF. As DNA, the CDR3 is TGTGCCTGGAGCGCGGACAGGGTCCAGCCCCAGCATTTT.

The rearrangement links TRBV27 to TRBJ2-3; TRBD2 agrees at 7 bases. Germline loops: CDR1 MNHEY, CDR2 SMNVEV (reference sequence). V gave up 4 bases and J gave up 0 bases; unmatched junction bases: 16. The CDR3 is made up of 19 amino acids. DNA of the CDR3: TGTGCCAGCAGTTGGGGGGGGGACGAGGATCAAACTAGCACAGATACGCAGTATTTT. Protein product: CASSWGGDEDQTSTDTQYF.

The chain employs TRBV5-1 and TRBJ1-5, with D possibly TRBD1 on 5 matching bases. This CDR3 region has 15 residues. Trimming took 0 bases from V and 2 from J, leaving 9 bases between them. Looked up from germline, CDR1 is SGHRS and CDR2 is YFSETQ. Here the CDR3 DNA reads TGCGCCAGCAGCTTGGAGGGGTCGGGCAATCAGCCCCAGCATTTT. Translating gives CASSLEGSGNQPQHF.

With respect to this clone: The sample holds other DNA sequences that translate to the same CDR3. The chain joins TRBV7-2 to TRBJ2-2, with 9 bases matching TRBD2. Germline CDR1 and CDR2: SGHTA and FQGNSA. J was trimmed by 3 bases and V by 2 bases; bases with no gene match: 4. This CDR3 is built from 16 residues. CDR3 nucleotides: TGTGCCAGCAGCTTAAGAATAGCGGGGGACACCGGGGAGCTGTTTTTT. It yields the protein CASSLRIAGDTGELFF.

This clone was observed at least ten times. V gene TRBV2 combines with J gene TRBJ2-5, with D perhaps TRBD2 (6 bases). V dropped 8 bases and J dropped 5 bases, with 15 bases sitting between them. Germline V lookup: CDR1 SNHLY, CDR2 FYNNEI. The length of the CDR3 is 13 residues. The CDR3 region has the DNA TGTGCCAGCTCTCCGGGCCGGGGGGAGACCCAGTACTTC. It yields the protein CASSPGRGETQYF.

With respect to this clone: Other DNA sequences in this sample translate to the same CDR3. V is TRBV5-1 and J is TRBJ2-7; the D gene is possibly TRBD1 (5 bases). CDR3 length equals 13 residues. V dropped 0 bases and J dropped 9 bases, with 13 bases sitting between them. In germline, CDR1 is SGHRS, CDR2 YFSETQ. The CDR3 spells CASSLGQGGGQYF. The CDR3 DNA reads as TGCGCCAGCAGCTTGGGGCAGGGTGGTGGGCAGTACTTC.

V and J are TRBV10-1 and TRBJ1-3; TRBD1 agrees at 9 bases. V shed 6 bases and J 1 base; nucleotides not matched to a gene: 4. Germline V gene data show CDR1 as WNHNN and CDR2 as SYGVQD (reference sequence). The CDR3 totals 15 residues. The CDR3 region is CASRAGTGSGNTIYF. CDR3 DNA sequence: TGCGCCAGCAGGGCCGGGACAGGGTCTGGAAACACCATATATTTT.

This chain uses TRBV6-5 with TRBJ2-1; D gene uncertain. Germline V gives CDR1 MNHEY, CDR2 SVGAGI. The CDR3 has 15 amino acids. Trimming removed 0 bases from V and 3 bases from J, with 9 bases in between. The CDR3 protein is CASSYSKGSYNEQFF. The DNA of the CDR3 is TGTGCCAGCAGTTACTCGAAGGGCAGCTACAATGAGCAGTTCTTC.